A selection of T cell receptor beta chains follows, all from one sample in a study of blood T cells in healthy people across ages. TCRdb fed the 5' RACE reads into MiXCR, producing one record per CDR3 protein. This table holds 800,000 to 1,300,000 distinct CDR3 sequences, around 25% found once. This sample was also put to use in a study of T cells of mothers and their children.

The source material was blood. The receptors come from a girl aged 2 to 9 in good health. CDR3s include the opening cysteine and the closing phenylalanine or tryptophan. The D gene is left open where the match is weak. Rows may omit the clone size; those that give it use once, few, many or a size class.

v_gene	d_gene	abundance	j_gene	CDR3nt	CDR3aa
TRBV27	TRBD2	NA	TRBJ2-3	TGTGCCAGCAGTTATAATAGCGGGAGATTCGATACGCAGTATTTT	CASSYNSGRFDTQYF
TRBV29-1	TRBD1	few	TRBJ2-7	TGCAGCGTTGACCGGGACAGGGGCAGGGAGCAGTACTTC	CSVDRDRGREQYF
TRBV3-1	NA	NA	TRBJ2-1	TGTGCCAGCAGCCAACTGAGTACTGAGCAGTTCTTC	CASSQLSTEQFF
TRBV10-3	NA	NA	TRBJ2-7	TGTGCCATCAGTGAGTTCCCCGAGCAGTACTTC	CAISEFPEQYF
TRBV7-2	NA	once	TRBJ2-2	NA	CASSLVARGTGEPFF
TRBV6-5	NA	many	TRBJ2-1	TGTGCCAGCAGTTACTACGCCCGCTCCTACAATGAGCAGTTCTTC	CASSYYARSYNEQFF
TRBV6-1	NA	few	TRBJ2-5	TGTGCCAGCAGTGCTGGGAATGGACTCATAGTAGCTGAAGAGACCCAGTACTTC	CASSAGNGLIVAEETQYF
TRBV11-3	NA	many	TRBJ2-5	TGTGCCAGCAGCTTAGATCGACTCCAAGAGACCCAGTACTTC	CASSLDRLQETQYF
TRBV6-6	TRBD2	NA	TRBJ2-1	TGTGCCAGCAGTTACGACGGGAGGATCAATGAGCAGTTCTTC	CASSYDGRINEQFF
TRBV2	NA	few	TRBJ1-1	TGTGCCACTGTCGGGGGGTTCGCTTTCTTT	CATVGGFAFF
TRBV7-9	NA	NA	TRBJ2-1	TGTGCCAGCAGCTTCAAAAGCTTCGAGCAGTTCTTC	CASSFKSFEQFF
TRBV5-6	NA	few	TRBJ1-3	TGTGCCAGCAGCCTTACAAATCTTTGGGACGGGGACTCTGGAAACACCATATATTTT	CASSLTNLWDGDSGNTIYF
TRBV28	NA	few	TRBJ2-3	TGTGCCAGCAGTTTCCAAGGTTTCCGGGGCACAGATACGCAGTATTTT	CASSFQGFRGTDTQYF
TRBV18	NA	few	TRBJ2-7	TGTGCCAGCTCACTATACTCAGGGGTCGACTACGAGCAGTACTTC	CASSLYSGVDYEQYF
TRBV9	NA	NA	TRBJ2-1	TGTGCCAGCAGCGTAGGGACCGGAACCTACAATGAGCAGTTCTTC	CASSVGTGTYNEQFF
TRBV6-5	TRBD2	few	TRBJ2-3	TGTGCCAGCAGTCCCGCACTAGCGTCTAGGACAGATACGCAGTATTTT	CASSPALASRTDTQYF
TRBV12-3/TRBV12-4	TRBD1	NA	TRBJ1-4	TGTGCCAGCACTGCAGGGGGTGAAAAACTGTTTTTT	CASTAGGEKLFF
TRBV12-1	NA	NA	TRBJ2-5	TGTGCCAGCAGCTCGCCCAGGTTGGAGACCCAGTACTTC	CASSSPRLETQYF
TRBV6-6	TRBD2	NA	TRBJ2-5	TGTGCCGGGGGACTAGCGGGACAAGAGACCCAGTACTTC	CAGGLAGQETQYF
TRBV27	NA	few	TRBJ2-7	TGTGCCAGCTCCCTTTTGGTGGCGCGTCCCTACGAGCAGTACTTC	CASSLLVARPYEQYF
TRBV20-1	NA	NA	TRBJ2-3	TGCAGTGCTACCACGGGGGATACGCAGTATTTT	CSATTGDTQYF
TRBV19	NA	few	TRBJ1-2	TGTGCCAGTAGTGAAGACAACCTGGAGAACTATGGCTACACCTTC	CASSEDNLENYGYTF
TRBV7-6	TRBD1	NA	TRBJ1-1	TGTGCCAGCAGCGCGTTGGGACAGGGGAGAAGGGAGGCTTTCTTT	CASSALGQGRREAFF
TRBV7-6	NA	NA	TRBJ2-7	TGTGCCAGCGGGGGGATCGGCGAGCAGTACTTC	CASGGIGEQYF
TRBV9	NA	NA	TRBJ2-1	TGTGCCAGCAGCGTAGCGGAGGGGCGATTCAATGAGCAGTTCTTC	CASSVAEGRFNEQFF
TRBV7-3	NA	few	TRBJ2-1	TGTGCCAGCAGCTTACTCGGGGGGCCGTACAATGAGCAGTTCTTC	CASSLLGGPYNEQFF
TRBV28	TRBD1	few	TRBJ1-1	TGTGCCAGCAGTCCAGGGGACAGGGGCGCGAACACTGAAGCTTTCTTT	CASSPGDRGANTEAFF
TRBV11-2	NA	NA	TRBJ2-7	TGTGCCAGCAGCTTAGATTTGGGCAGGGAGGTCCCCTACGAGCAGTACTTC	CASSLDLGREVPYEQYF
TRBV24-1	NA	once	TRBJ2-2	TGTGCCTCCAGTGAGGTGACAGGTTCGAACACCGGGGAGCTGTTTTTT	CASSEVTGSNTGELFF
TRBV7-9	NA	NA	TRBJ2-5	TGTGCCAGCAGCTCCGAGGGAATTGGGGCCCAGTACTTC	CASSSEGIGAQYF
TRBV4-1	TRBD1	NA	TRBJ1-2	TGCGCCAGCCAAGGGGTTGGACAGGGTATAGGCTATGGCTACACCTTC	CASQGVGQGIGYGYTF
TRBV12-3/TRBV12-4	NA	NA	TRBJ2-1	TGTGCCAGCAGTTTGGGTTCCAGGGGTGAGCAGTTCTTC	CASSLGSRGEQFF
TRBV2	NA	many	TRBJ2-7	TGTGCCGGCGGGGCAGAAAGCTACGAGCAGTACTTC	CAGGAESYEQYF
TRBV7-3	TRBD2	NA	TRBJ2-7	TGTGCCAGCAGCTTAGGGGTCCTAGCGGGGGTGGAAGAGCAGTACTTC	CASSLGVLAGVEEQYF
TRBV5-1	TRBD1	NA	TRBJ2-4	TGCGCCAGCAGCTTGGCCGACGGGACAGCGAATCTAGCCAAAAACATTCAGTACTTC	CASSLADGTANLAKNIQYF
TRBV9	NA	NA	TRBJ1-3	TGTGCCAGCGGAGGTTGGGACTCTGGAAACACCATATATTTT	CASGGWDSGNTIYF
TRBV6-1	TRBD2	many	TRBJ2-5	TGTGCCAGCAGTGAAATTGGCGGGAGGGCGGGAGAGACCCAGTACTTC	CASSEIGGRAGETQYF
TRBV29-1	TRBD1	few	TRBJ1-4	TGCAGCGTCCAGCTCACAGGGGATGTGTATGAAAAACTGTTTTTT	CSVQLTGDVYEKLFF
TRBV10-3	NA	NA	TRBJ2-1	TGTGCCATCAGTGATTGGGGGGACCTCAATGAGCAGTTCTTC	CAISDWGDLNEQFF
TRBV7-9	TRBD2	NA	TRBJ2-7	TGTGCCAGCAGCTTCTACGAGCGGGAGGGGACCTACGAGCAGTACTTC	CASSFYEREGTYEQYF
TRBV7-8	NA	few	TRBJ2-4	TGTGCCAGCAGCTCCGGAGAAGCCAAAAACATTCAGTACTTC	CASSSGEAKNIQYF
TRBV6-6	TRBD1	NA	TRBJ1-2	TGTGCCAGCATAGGACAGGGAGACTATCGGGGCTACACCTTC	CASIGQGDYRGYTF
TRBV28	NA	once	TRBJ1-1	TGTGCCAGCAGGCCGATTAACACTGAAGCTTTCTTT	CASRPINTEAFF
TRBV29-1	NA	NA	TRBJ1-2	TGCAGCGTTGAAGATCGCGGTACACAGGGAGGATATGGCTACACCTTC	CSVEDRGTQGGYGYTF
TRBV20-1	NA	few	TRBJ2-7	TGCAGTGCGGGGCGGGGACAGACCTACGAGCAGTACTTC	CSAGRGQTYEQYF
TRBV12-5	NA	few	TRBJ2-1	TGTGCTAGTGGTTTAGCCGATGAGCAGTTCTTC	CASGLADEQFF
TRBV20-1	NA	few	TRBJ2-7	TGCAGTGCCGCCCTATACGAGCAGTACTTC	CSAALYEQYF
TRBV20-1	TRBD2	NA	TRBJ2-1	TGCAGTGCTAGACAGATACTAGCGGGAGGGGTAAATGAGCAGTTCTTC	CSARQILAGGVNEQFF
TRBV19	TRBD1	few	TRBJ1-5	TGTGCCAGTAGTATGGGGACAGGGGGTCAGCCCCAGCATTTT	CASSMGTGGQPQHF
TRBV28	NA	NA	TRBJ2-3	TGTGCCAGCAGTTTACCCCTTAGCGGCACAGATACGCAGTATTTT	CASSLPLSGTDTQYF
TRBV7-9	TRBD2	few	TRBJ2-5	TGTGCCAGCAGCCAACTAGCGGTAGAAGAGACCCAGTACTTC	CASSQLAVEETQYF